This T cell receptor (beta chain) was profiled in a study of early T cells in non-severe SARS-CoV-2 infection. For the study at large: Investigators sequenced bulk RNA drawn from unsorted whole blood, and chains remained unpaired. Study-level findings and limits: Matching results from VDJdb favored anti-spike CD8 responses, leaving private and CD4 specificities undetected.

Details on this clonotype: The antigen is not known.

Germline CDR1 is SGDLS and CDR2 is YYNGEE. The CDR3 sequence is 16 residues long. Between the trimmed V and J ends, which lost 2 bases and 5 bases, there was a span of 14 bases. Individual cDNA molecules were tagged with unique molecular identifiers. TCRdb processed the 5' RACE reads anew with MiXCR; each CDR3 protein has one entry. In the table there are tens of thousands of distinct CDR3 sequences, more than 8% of which are singletons. This TCR was sampled from an adult who was a healthcare worker with PCR-confirmed SARS-CoV-2 infection or an uninfected control (not recorded which). The chain has TRBV9 and TRBJ1-6; D perhaps matches TRBD1 (5 bases). This sample comprised whole blood, obtained at baseline. The CDR3 loop is CASSVYPTGDNSPLHF. In nucleotides, the CDR3 is TGTGCCAGCAGCGTGTACCCCACAGGAGATAATTCACCCCTCCACTTT.